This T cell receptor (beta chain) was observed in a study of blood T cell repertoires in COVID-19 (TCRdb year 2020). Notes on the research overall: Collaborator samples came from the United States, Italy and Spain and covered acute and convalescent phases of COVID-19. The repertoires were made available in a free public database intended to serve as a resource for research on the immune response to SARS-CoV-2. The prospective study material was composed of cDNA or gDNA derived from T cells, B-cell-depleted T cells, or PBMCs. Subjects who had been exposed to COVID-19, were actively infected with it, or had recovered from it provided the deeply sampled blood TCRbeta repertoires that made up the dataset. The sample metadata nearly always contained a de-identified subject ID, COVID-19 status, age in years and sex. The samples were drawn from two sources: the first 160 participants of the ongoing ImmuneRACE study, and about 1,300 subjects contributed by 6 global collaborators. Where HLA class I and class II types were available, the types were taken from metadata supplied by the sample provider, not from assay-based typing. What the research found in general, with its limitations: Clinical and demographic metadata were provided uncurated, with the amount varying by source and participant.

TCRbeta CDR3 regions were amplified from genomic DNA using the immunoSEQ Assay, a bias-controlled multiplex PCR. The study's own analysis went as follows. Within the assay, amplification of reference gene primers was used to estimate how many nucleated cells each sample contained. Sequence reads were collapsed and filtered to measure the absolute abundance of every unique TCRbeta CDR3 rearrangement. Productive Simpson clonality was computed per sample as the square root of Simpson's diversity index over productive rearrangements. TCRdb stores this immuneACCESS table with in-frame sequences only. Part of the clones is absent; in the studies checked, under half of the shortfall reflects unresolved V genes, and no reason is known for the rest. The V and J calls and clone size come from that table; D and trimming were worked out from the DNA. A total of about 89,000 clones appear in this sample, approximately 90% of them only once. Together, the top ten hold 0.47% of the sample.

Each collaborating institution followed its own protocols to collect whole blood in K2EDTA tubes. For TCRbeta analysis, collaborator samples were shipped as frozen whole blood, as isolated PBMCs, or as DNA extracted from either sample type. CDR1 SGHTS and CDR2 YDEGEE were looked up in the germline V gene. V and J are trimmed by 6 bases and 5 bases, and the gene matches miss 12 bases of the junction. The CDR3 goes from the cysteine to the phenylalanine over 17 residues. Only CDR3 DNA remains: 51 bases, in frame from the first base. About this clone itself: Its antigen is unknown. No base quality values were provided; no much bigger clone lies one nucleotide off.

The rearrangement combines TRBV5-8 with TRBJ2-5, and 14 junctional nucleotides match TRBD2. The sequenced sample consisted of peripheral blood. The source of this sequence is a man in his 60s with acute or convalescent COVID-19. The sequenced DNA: TGTGCCAGCACCCCTTCGCCGGGACTAGCGGGGGTGGAGACCCAGTACTTC. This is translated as CASTPSPGLAGVETQYF.